This TCR beta chain appears in the sequencing data of a study of blood T cell repertoires in COVID-19. Across the whole study: From T cells, B-cell-depleted T cells, or PBMCs came the material, which was cDNA or gDNA.

Trimming shortened V by 1 base and J by 5 bases, and 5 bases separated the two germline ends. CDR1 and CDR2 from the germline V gene are MDHEN and SYDVKM. The CDR3 has 12 amino acids. Measured with immunoSEQ multiplex PCR; TCRdb has only the in-frame clones, and not every one. The sample has approximately 210,000 clones, approximately 77% seen once. The receptor was isolated from a woman aged 80 or older with acute or convalescent COVID-19. V is TRBV28 and J is TRBJ1-1, with unresolved D. The sample comprised peripheral blood. The CDR3 protein is CASSLFGTEAFF. DNA for the CDR3: TGTGCCAGCAGTTTATTCGGGACTGAAGCTTTCTTT.